The clone carrying this T cell receptor (beta chain) was recorded only once. Germline CDR1 and CDR2: MGHRA and YSYEKL. This CDR3 contains 18 residues. Germline trimming cut 4 bases from V and 0 bases from J; bases unmatched to any gene: 7. These data belong to a study of cytomegalovirus exposure and HLA in healthy donors. Primers: 60 Vbeta forward and 13 Jbeta reverse. The data were produced by immunoSEQ multiplex PCR, yet TCRdb's version contains in-frame clones alone and is incomplete. Seen here are approximately 110,000 clones, over 75% observed once, and the top ten hold roughly 9.2%. The chain is built from TRBV4-1 and TRBJ2-5; TRBD2 matches at 14 bases. The specimen sequenced was PBMCs. The sequence was obtained from a woman in her thirties or forties in good health and CMV-seropositive. The CDR3 coding sequence is TGCGCCAGCAGCCTTGGACTAGCGGGGGGAGGGTACCAAGAGACCCAGTACTTC. Protein: CASSLGLAGGGYQETQYF.